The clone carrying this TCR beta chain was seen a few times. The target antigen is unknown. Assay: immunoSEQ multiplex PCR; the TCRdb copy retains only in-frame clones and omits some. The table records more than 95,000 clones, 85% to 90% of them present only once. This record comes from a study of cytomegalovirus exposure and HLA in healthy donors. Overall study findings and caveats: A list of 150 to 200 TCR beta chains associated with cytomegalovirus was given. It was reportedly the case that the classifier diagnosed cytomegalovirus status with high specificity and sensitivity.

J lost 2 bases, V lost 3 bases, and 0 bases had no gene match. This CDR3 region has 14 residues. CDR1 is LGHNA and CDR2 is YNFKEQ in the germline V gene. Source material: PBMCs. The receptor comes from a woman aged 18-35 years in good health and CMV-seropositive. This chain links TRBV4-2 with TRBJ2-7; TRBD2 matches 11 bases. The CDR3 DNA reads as TGTGCCAGCAGCCAGACTAGCGGGGCCTACGAGCAGTACTTC. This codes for CASSQTSGAYEQYF.